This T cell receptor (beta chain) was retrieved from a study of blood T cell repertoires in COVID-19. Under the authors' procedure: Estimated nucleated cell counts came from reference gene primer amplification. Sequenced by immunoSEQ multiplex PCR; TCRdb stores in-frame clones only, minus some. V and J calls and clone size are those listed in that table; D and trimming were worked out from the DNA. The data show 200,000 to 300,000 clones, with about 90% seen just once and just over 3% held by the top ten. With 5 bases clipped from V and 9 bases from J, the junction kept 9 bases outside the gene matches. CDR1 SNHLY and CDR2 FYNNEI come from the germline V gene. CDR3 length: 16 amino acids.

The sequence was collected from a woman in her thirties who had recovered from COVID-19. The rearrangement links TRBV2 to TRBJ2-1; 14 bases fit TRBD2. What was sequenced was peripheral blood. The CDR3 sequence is CASSLMTSGGAGEQFF. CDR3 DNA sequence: TGTGCCAGCAGTCTAATGACTAGCGGGGGGGCAGGTGAGCAGTTCTTC.